This T cell receptor beta chain was found in a study of CD8 T cells in Susac syndrome. Turning to the study itself: Sequencing included Susac syndrome patients, about 6 of them with active disease and fewer than 10 in remission.

The patients with Susac syndrome were individuals who fulfilled the recently defined diagnostic criteria for disease that was either definite or probable. FACS was used to enrich TEMRA cells, whereas the CD8+ and CD4+ T cells were obtained by negative isolation. This clonotype is a singleton in its sample. The J segment lost 5 bases and the V segment lost 8 bases, leaving 12 bases of the junction unmatched. There are 14 residues in the CDR3. Germline V gene sequence: CDR1 LNHDA, CDR2 SQIVND (reference sequence). It was with random hexamers that roughly 0.45 to 1 ug RNA was reverse transcribed. Amplification of TCR beta CDR3 by immunoSEQ multiplex PCR spanned 54 Vbeta and 13 Jbeta. MiXCR was run by TCRdb on the immunoSEQ multiplex PCR reads, yielding one entry per CDR3 protein. The sample carries 70,000 to 75,000 distinct CDR3 sequences, 93% recorded once.

The sequence was obtained from a human donor with Susac syndrome. The chain joins TRBV19 to TRBJ2-7, with 7 nucleotides matching TRBD1. The sequenced sample was CD4+ T cells from PBMCs. CDR3 loop: CASRRQGMSDEQYF. The CDR3 region has the DNA TGTGCCAGTCGGCGACAGGGAATGAGCGACGAGCAGTACTTC.